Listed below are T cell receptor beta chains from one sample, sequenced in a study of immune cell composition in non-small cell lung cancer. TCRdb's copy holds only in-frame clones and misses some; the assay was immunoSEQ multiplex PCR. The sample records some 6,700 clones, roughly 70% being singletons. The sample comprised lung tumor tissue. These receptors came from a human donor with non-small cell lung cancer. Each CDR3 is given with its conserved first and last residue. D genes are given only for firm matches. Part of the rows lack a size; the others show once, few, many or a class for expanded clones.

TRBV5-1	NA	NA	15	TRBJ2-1	TGCGCCAGCAGCTTGGCTGGGGACACCTACAATGAGCAGTTCTTC	CASSLAGDTYNEQFF
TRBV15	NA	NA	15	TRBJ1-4	TGTGCCACCAGCAGAGAGGCAGGGGTGGGTGAAAAACTGTTTTTT	CATSREAGVGEKLFF
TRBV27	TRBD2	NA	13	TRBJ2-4	TGTGCCAGCAGTGGTCTAGCGGAAAACATTCAGTACTTC	CASSGLAENIQYF
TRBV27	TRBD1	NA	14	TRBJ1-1	TGTGCCAGCAGTGAGCGGACAGGGGGCACTGAAGCTTTCTTT	CASSERTGGTEAFF
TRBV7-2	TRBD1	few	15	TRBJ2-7	TGTGCCAGCAGCCCACGGACAGGGGCCGACTACGAGCAGTACTTC	CASSPRTGADYEQYF
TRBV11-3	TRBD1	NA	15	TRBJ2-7	TGTGCCAGCAGCTCAGGGACAGGGGCACTGTACGAGCAGTACTTC	CASSSGTGALYEQYF
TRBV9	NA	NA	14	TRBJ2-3	TGTGCCAGCAGCGTAGCAGGGCTCACAGATACGCAGTATTTT	CASSVAGLTDTQYF
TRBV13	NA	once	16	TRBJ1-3	TGTGCCAGCAGCTTAGTTTACAGTGTCTCTGGAAACACCATATATTTT	CASSLVYSVSGNTIYF
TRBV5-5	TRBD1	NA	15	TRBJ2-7	TGTGCCAGCAGCTTGATAGGGGGCGCTGACTACGAGCAGTACTTC	CASSLIGGADYEQYF
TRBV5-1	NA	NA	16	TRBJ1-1	TGCGCCAGCAGCCAACTAGCCCAGGAAATGAACACTGAAGCTTTCTTT	CASSQLAQEMNTEAFF
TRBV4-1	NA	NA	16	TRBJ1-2	TGCGCCAGCAGCCAAGACCGGCCAGAAGGAGACCGAGGCTACACCTTC	CASSQDRPEGDRGYTF
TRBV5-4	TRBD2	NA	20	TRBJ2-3	TGTGCCAGCAGCTTTTGGGGCGGGCTAGCGGGACGCATAAACACAGATACGCAGTATTTT	CASSFWGGLAGRINTDTQYF
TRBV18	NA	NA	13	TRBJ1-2	TGTGCCAGCTCACCACGGACAGTTTATGGCTACACCTTC	CASSPRTVYGYTF
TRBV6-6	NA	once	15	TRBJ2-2	TGTGCCAGCAGTAAACCGGGACAGAACACCGGGGAGCTGTTTTTT	CASSKPGQNTGELFF
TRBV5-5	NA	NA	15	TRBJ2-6	TGTGCCAGCAGCTCCAGGGGGGCTGGGGCCAACGTCCTGACTTTC	CASSSRGAGANVLTF
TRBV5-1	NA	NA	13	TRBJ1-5	TGCGCCAGCAGCTCGGAGGGTGATCAGCCCCAGCATTTT	CASSSEGDQPQHF
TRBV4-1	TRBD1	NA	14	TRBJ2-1	TGCGCCAGCGTTTTGCCGGGACAGCACAATGAGCAGTTCTTC	CASVLPGQHNEQFF
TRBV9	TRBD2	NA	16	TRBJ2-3	TGTGCCAGCAGCGGAGGGACTAGCGGGATGGTAGATACGCAGTATTTT	CASSGGTSGMVDTQYF
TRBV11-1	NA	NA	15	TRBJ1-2	TGTGCCAGCAGCGCCCGAGGGTTGTCGAACTATGGCTACACCTTC	CASSARGLSNYGYTF
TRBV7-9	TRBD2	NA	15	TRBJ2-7	TGTGCCAGCAGCGTTAGCGGGGGGTCTACCTACGAGCAGTACTTC	CASSVSGGSTYEQYF
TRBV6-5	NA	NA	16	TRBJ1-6	TGTGCCAGCAGTTACGAAAACCCCACAGGGAACTCACCCCTCCACTTT	CASSYENPTGNSPLHF
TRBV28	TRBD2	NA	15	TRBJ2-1	TGTGCCAGCAGGGGGACTAGGAGCTCCTACAATGAGCAGTTCTTC	CASRGTRSSYNEQFF
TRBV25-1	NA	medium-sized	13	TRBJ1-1	TGTGCCACCTTAAATTCAGGTTACACTGAAGCTTTCTTT	CATLNSGYTEAFF
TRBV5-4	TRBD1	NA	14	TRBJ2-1	TGTGCCAGCAGCGGGGGGTGGACAGGGGATGAGCAGTTCTTC	CASSGGWTGDEQFF
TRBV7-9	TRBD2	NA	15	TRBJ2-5	TGTGCCAGCAGCCGCTCGGGGCGGGAGTTGGAGACCCAGTACTTC	CASSRSGRELETQYF
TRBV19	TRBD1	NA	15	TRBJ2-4	TGTGCCAGCCGGGACAGCGCAGACCTAAAAAACATTCAGTACTTC	CASRDSADLKNIQYF
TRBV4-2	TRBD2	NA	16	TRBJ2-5	TGTGCCAGCAGCTTGGAACCGGGACTAGTGGGAGAGACCCAGTACTTC	CASSLEPGLVGETQYF
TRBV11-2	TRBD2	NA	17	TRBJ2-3	TGTGCCAGCAGCCCCAAGCGGGGGGGCAGGTTGACAGATACGCAGTATTTT	CASSPKRGGRLTDTQYF
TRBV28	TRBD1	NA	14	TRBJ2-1	TGTGCCAGCAGTCTTCTACAGGGGGCGCGGGAGCAGTTCTTC	CASSLLQGAREQFF
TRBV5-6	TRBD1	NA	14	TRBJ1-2	TGTGCCAGCAGCGGAAGGGACAGGGCCTATGGCTACACCTTC	CASSGRDRAYGYTF
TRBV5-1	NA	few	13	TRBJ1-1	TGCGCCAGCGTGGGGCAGGCTGGGACTGAAGCTTTCTTT	CASVGQAGTEAFF
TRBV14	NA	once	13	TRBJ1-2	TGTGCCAGCAGCCCCCGGAGGGGTGGGGGCTACACCTTC	CASSPRRGGGYTF
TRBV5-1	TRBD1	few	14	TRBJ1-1	TGCGCCAGCAGCTACACAGGGGTGGGCACTGAAGCTTTCTTT	CASSYTGVGTEAFF
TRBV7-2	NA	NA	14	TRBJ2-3	TGTGCCAGCAGCTTAGTAGGAGGGGGCGATACGCAGTATTTT	CASSLVGGGDTQYF
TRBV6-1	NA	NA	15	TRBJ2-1	TGTGCCAGCAGTGAAGGGCAGGGGTTGGTTATTGAGCAGTTCTTC	CASSEGQGLVIEQFF
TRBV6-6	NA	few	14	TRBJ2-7	TGTGCCAGCGGACTCCTAGCGATCTCCTACGAGCAGTACTTC	CASGLLAISYEQYF
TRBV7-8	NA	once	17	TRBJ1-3	TGTGCCAGCAGCTTAGCTGGGAGGGGAGTCTCTGGAAACACCATATATTTT	CASSLAGRGVSGNTIYF
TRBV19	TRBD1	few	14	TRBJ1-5	TGTGCCAGTAGTATCGACAGGGCCAATCAGCCCCAGCATTTT	CASSIDRANQPQHF
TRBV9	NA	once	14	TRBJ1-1	TGTGCCAGCAGCGTAGATGGGAGCCTCGCTGAAGCTTTCTTT	CASSVDGSLAEAFF
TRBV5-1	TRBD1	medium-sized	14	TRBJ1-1	TGCGCCAGCGATCCGGGACAGGGTATTTCTCAAGCTTTCTTT	CASDPGQGISQAFF
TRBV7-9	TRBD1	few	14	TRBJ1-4	TGTGCCAGCAGCTTGGGACAGGGTTATGAAAAACTGTTTTTT	CASSLGQGYEKLFF
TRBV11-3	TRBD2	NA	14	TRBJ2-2	TGTGCCAGCAGTGGCGGGAGGTTGTCCGGGGAGCTGTTTTTT	CASSGGRLSGELFF
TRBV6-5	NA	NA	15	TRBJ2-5	TGTGCCAGCAGTTCCATCTATGGAGGTCAAGAGACCCAGTACTTC	CASSSIYGGQETQYF
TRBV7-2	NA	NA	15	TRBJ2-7	TGTGCCAGCAGCTTAGTGGCAGGGATGGACTACGAGCAGTACTTC	CASSLVAGMDYEQYF
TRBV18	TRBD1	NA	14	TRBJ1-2	TGTGCCAGCTCACCTTCGGGACAGGGGTACGACTACACCTTC	CASSPSGQGYDYTF
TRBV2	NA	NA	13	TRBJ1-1	TGTGCCAGCAGTCAGGGTGGAAACACTGAAGCTTTCTTT	CASSQGGNTEAFF
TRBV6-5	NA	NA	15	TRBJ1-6	TGTGCCAGCAGGCCGTTCGCGGCCCGAAATTCACCCCTCCACTTT	CASRPFAARNSPLHF
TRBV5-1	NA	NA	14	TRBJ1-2	TGCGCCAGCAGCCGTGACAGTTACAACTATGGCTACACCTTC	CASSRDSYNYGYTF
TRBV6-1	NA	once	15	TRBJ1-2	TGTGCCAGCAGCTGGTCTAGGACAGCTTACTATGGCTACACCTTC	CASSWSRTAYYGYTF